The rows below give T cell receptor beta chains drawn from one sample of a study of regulatory T cells in long-lasting Graves disease. TCRdb itself ran the multiplex PCR reads through MiXCR, one entry per CDR3 protein. The table records 400,000 to 500,000 distinct CDR3 sequences, about a fifth of them present only once. This specimen consisted of peripheral blood mononuclear cells (PBMCs), obtained when the disease was refractory, from a patient treated with antithyroid drugs. Receptors were obtained from a female donor with Graves disease. Both conserved end residues are part of each CDR3. D genes are given only for firm matches. For some rows the clone size is stated as once, few or many, or as a class when expanded; others skip it.

few	.	TRBV4-1	TRBJ1-4	TGCGCCAGCAGCCAAGATGGGGCGGTGGATGAAAAACTGTTTTTT	CASSQDGAVDEKLFF
many	.	TRBV28	TRBJ2-7	TGTGCCAGCAGTTTAGGGCCGCCTGGCGAGCAGTACTTC	CASSLGPPGEQYF
.	.	TRBV7-7	TRBJ2-5	TGTGCTAGCAGCTTGTTTTCCGGGATCCAAGAGACCCAGTACTTC	CASSLFSGIQETQYF
.	TRBD2	TRBV2	TRBJ2-1	TGTGCCAGCGCCATACTAGCGGGAGTAGGCGAGCAGTTCTTC	CASAILAGVGEQFF
many	.	TRBV11-2	TRBJ2-1	TGTGCCAGCAGCTTAGATGGGCGGGGGCGAGATGTGAGGTACAATGAGCAGTTCTTC	CASSLDGRGRDVRYNEQFF
.	.	TRBV6-5	TRBJ2-2	TGTGCCAGCAGTTACTACCGGCGGTCGAACACCGGGGAGCTGTTTTTT	CASSYYRRSNTGELFF
.	.	TRBV2	TRBJ1-6	TGTGCCAGCAGCGACTCGGTCGGGTCACCCCTCCACTTT	CASSDSVGSPLHF
few	.	TRBV6-1	TRBJ2-7	TGTGCCAGCAGTGAAACCACAGGGTCCCTCGTCTACGAGCAGTACTTC	CASSETTGSLVYEQYF
.	.	TRBV9	TRBJ2-5	TGTGCCAGCAGCGTAGTGGGGGAAGAGACCCAGTACTTC	CASSVVGEETQYF
many	.	TRBV28	TRBJ2-7	TGTGCCAGCAGTCCTTCCGGGGGAACCGAGCAGTACTTC	CASSPSGGTEQYF
.	.	TRBV7-9	TRBJ1-6	TGTGCCAGCAGCTTAGCCGGGGCGACCATCTATAATTCACCCCTCCACTTT	CASSLAGATIYNSPLHF
few	.	TRBV13	TRBJ2-3	TGTGCCAGCAGTGAGGACTACCTAAGCACAGATACGCAGTATTTT	CASSEDYLSTDTQYF
.	TRBD1	TRBV30	TRBJ2-6	TGTGCCTGGAGGGGGGGACAGGGAAGCTCTGGGGCCAACGTCCTGACTTTC	CAWRGGQGSSGANVLTF
few	.	TRBV20-1	TRBJ2-7	TGCAGTGCTAGAGACCCATTCGATAGACTAACGGGATTCTACGAGCAGTACTTC	CSARDPFDRLTGFYEQYF
many	TRBD2	TRBV12-3/TRBV12-4	TRBJ2-2	TGTGCCAGCAGTCCGATCTTTAGCGGGAGGTCACTGGGGGCCACCGGGGAGCTGTTTTTT	CASSPIFSGRSLGATGELFF
many	.	TRBV28	TRBJ2-7	TGTGCCAGCAGTTTTGGCGGGGGCGCCTTCGAGCAGTACTTC	CASSFGGGAFEQYF
many	.	TRBV2	TRBJ1-5	TGTGCCAGCAGTGAGAACCTTAGCAATCAGCCCCAGCATTTT	CASSENLSNQPQHF
few	.	TRBV28	TRBJ2-1	TGTGCCAGCAGTCGGACGCAGGGTGCCAATGAGCAGTTCTTC	CASSRTQGANEQFF
many	.	TRBV28	TRBJ2-4	TGTGCCAGCAGTCTATGGACACGAACGGATTTAGCCAAAAACATTCAGTACTTC	CASSLWTRTDLAKNIQYF
.	.	TRBV4-3	TRBJ1-1	TGCGCCAGCAGCCAAGATTACATGACAGCGGTAGAAGCATTCTTT	CASSQDYMTAVEAFF
.	.	TRBV7-9	TRBJ2-1	TGTGCCAGCAGCTTAGAGGGTGGCCATGAGCAGTTCTTC	CASSLEGGHEQFF
many	.	TRBV7-2	TRBJ2-7	TGTGCCAGCAGCTTAACCGCAACGGCCTCCACCTACGAGCAGTACTTC	CASSLTATASTYEQYF
.	.	TRBV6-2/TRBV6-3	TRBJ2-7	TGTGCCAGCAGTTACTCCGTCCCGACCGAGCAGTACTTC	CASSYSVPTEQYF
.	TRBD2	TRBV20-1	TRBJ2-2	TGCAGTGCTAGTTCCGGGACTAGTGATTACACCGGGGAGCTGTTTTTT	CSASSGTSDYTGELFF